This T cell receptor (beta chain) came from a study of blood T cell repertoires in COVID-19. This clone was found once. In the study's own analysis: By means of reference gene primer amplification, nucleated cell counts were estimated. Assay used: immunoSEQ multiplex PCR; TCRdb lists only in-frame clones, some missing. V and J calls and clone size are as listed in that table; D and trimming were resolved from the DNA. The sample lists 390,000 or so clones, 75% to 90% occurring once. The germline V gene encodes CDR1 SGHRS and CDR2 YFSETQ. This CDR3 has 16 residues. V gave up 0 bases and J gave up 3 bases; unmatched junction bases: 7.

V is TRBV5-1 and J is TRBJ1-1, with 8 bases that match TRBD1. The material sequenced was peripheral blood. This TCR was sampled from a woman aged 25 to 45 with active or convalescent COVID-19. The CDR3 region has the DNA TGCGCCAGCAGCTTGGCCCAACAGGGGGGGGACACTGAAGCTTTCTTT. Amino acids: CASSLAQQGGDTEAFF.